This TCR beta chain was recovered during a study of Ad26.COV2.S vaccination and SARS-CoV-2 variants. Study overall: COV1001, an Ad26.COV2.S trial, supplied this vaccine-arm donor. Study outcomes and limitations: Possible underestimation of total T cell responses by the TCR breadth and depth analyses was noted. Substantial breadth was reportedly displayed by spike-specific CD8+ and CD4+ T cell responses after vaccination.

Indicated treatment: some 20 received Ad26.COV2.S at low or high dose, single or two shots; about five received placebo; per-sample allocation not given. The samples date from day 63 after the first vaccine or placebo injection. In regard to this clone: The antigen is not known.

The CDR3 has 14 amino acids. The germline V gene encodes CDR1 LNHDA and CDR2 SQIVND (reference sequence). V lost 4 bases, J lost 5 bases, and 5 bases stayed unmatched. Using immunoSEQ multiplex PCR, the repertoire was profiled, and TCRdb retains in-frame clones only, with some absent. The table records a few hundred thousand clones, around nine tenths of them present only once. The TCR sequence derives from a person aged 18 to 59 who received the Ad26.COV2.S COVID-19 vaccine or a placebo. This specimen consisted of peripheral blood, obtained in a trial of Ad26.COV2.S vaccine versus placebo. The chain has TRBV19 and TRBJ2-7; 10 bases map to TRBD1. The CDR3 DNA reads as TGTGCCAGTAGTACCCGGGACAGGGGTCACGAGCAGTACTTC. Protein: CASSTRDRGHEQYF.